The clone carrying this TCR beta chain turned up a few times. This specimen comes from a study of T cells in Graves' hyperthyroidism and ophthalmopathy. Graves' hyperthyroidism was deemed stable given no ophthalmopathy progression within 18 months. PBMCs were collected from an approximately 10 ml volume of fresh peripheral blood. Regions amplified from RNA transcripts were the TCR beta CDR3 regions. The TCR CDR3 was amplified in a first-round RT-PCR using the HTBI primer set. TCRdb called the multiplex PCR reads again in MiXCR, with one record for every CDR3 protein. The data contain some 720,000 distinct CDR3 sequences, about a sixth of them seen just once; the ten biggest clones take up 8.4%. The CDR3 loop spans 13 amino acids. V was clipped by 0 bases and J by 9 bases, with 9 bases between them. Germline V gene data show CDR1 as LNHNV and CDR2 as YYDKDF (reference sequence).

The J gene is TRBJ2-1, the V gene TRBV15; D ambiguous. Sample: blood. The clonotype originates from a man aged 18 to 35 with Graves' hyperthyroidism. This CDR3 reads CATSRDGWGEQFF. DNA of the CDR3: TGTGCCACCAGCAGAGATGGTTGGGGTGAGCAGTTCTTC.